This T cell receptor beta chain originates from a study of vaccination and CD4 T cells after COVID-19. The wider study: The authors used overlapping spike peptides from SARS-CoV-2, HCoV-NL63, HCoV-OC43 and HCoV-229E to stimulate cells.

A remark on this clonotype: Its cognate antigen is unknown.

V was shortened by 5 bases and J by 0 bases, with 16 bases between the two germline ends. The germline V gene has CDR1 LNHDA and CDR2 SQIVND (reference sequence). The CDR3 contains 16 residues. Findings and caveats of the study: Looking at convalescent patients, 304 of their 307 vaccine-specific clones were spike mono-reactive.

CD4+ T cells that had been cultured provided DNA sequenced with the Oncomine TCR Beta short-read assay. One entry per CDR3 protein results from TCRdb running MiXCR on the PCR reads. Of some 18,000 distinct CDR3 sequences listed, roughly 54% were seen once; the top ten hold 8% to 9.5%. Treatment described: roughly ten-day PBMC culture with coronavirus spike peptide pools or control peptides (ViraFEST assay). ViraFEST used peptide pools to expand antigen-specific T cells, then sequenced TCRs. Recorded positive PCR dates fall between March and December 2020, preceding US Alpha, Beta and Delta variants.

The genes are TRBV19 and TRBJ1-2; D not certain. The sequenced sample was CD4+ T cells from blood, cultured in vitro. The clonotype comes from a human donor who had recovered from COVID-19. The CDR3 protein is CASSSSDLRSNYGYTF. The CDR3 DNA is TGTGCCAGTAGTTCGTCAGATCTCCGTTCTAACTATGGCTACACCTTC.